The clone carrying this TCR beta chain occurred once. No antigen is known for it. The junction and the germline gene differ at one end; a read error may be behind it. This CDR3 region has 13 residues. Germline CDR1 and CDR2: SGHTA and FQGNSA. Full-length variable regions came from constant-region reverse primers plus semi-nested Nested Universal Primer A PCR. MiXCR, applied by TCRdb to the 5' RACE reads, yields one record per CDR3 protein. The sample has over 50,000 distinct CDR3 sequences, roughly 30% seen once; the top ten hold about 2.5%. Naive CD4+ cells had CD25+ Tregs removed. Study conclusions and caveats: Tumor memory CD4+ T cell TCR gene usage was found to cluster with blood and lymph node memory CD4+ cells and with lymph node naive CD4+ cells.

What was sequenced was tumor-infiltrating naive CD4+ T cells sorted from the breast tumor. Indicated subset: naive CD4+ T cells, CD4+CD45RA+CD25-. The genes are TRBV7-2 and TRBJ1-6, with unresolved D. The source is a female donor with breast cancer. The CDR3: CASSLVIDSPRHF. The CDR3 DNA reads TGTGCCAGCAGCTTAGTAATAGATTCACCCCGCCACTTT. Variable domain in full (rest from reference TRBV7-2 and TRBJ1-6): GAGVSQSPSNKVTEKGKDVELRCDPISGHTALYWYRQSLGQGLEFLIYFQGNSAPDKSGLPSDRFSAERTGGSVSTLTIQRTQQEDSAVYLCASSLVIDSPRHFGNGTRLTVT.